This T cell receptor beta chain is from a study of shared clonotypes between healthy human individuals. Across the study: There were three CD4 naive, three CD4 memory, two CD8 naive and one CD8 memory plates per donor.

Every immunoSEQ plate was one replicate of a subset's evenly spread DNA. Assay used: immunoSEQ multiplex PCR; TCRdb lists only in-frame clones, some missing. The repertoire holds about 2 million clones, with 85% to 95% as singletons. Regarding the study as a whole: Generation probabilities were higher for clonotypes shared across all four sorted-subset donors than for unshared ones. Memory subsets generally showed lower estimated richness than naive subsets.

The CDR3 is 14 residues long. With 0 bases clipped from V and 4 bases from J, the junction kept 2 bases outside the gene matches. Germline CDR1 SGHTA, CDR2 FQGNSA. Comment on this clone: Antigen unknown.

Naive-designated CD8 cells lacked CD45RO, were positively enriched for CCR7, and omitted terminally differentiated effector memory CD45RA+ cells. The clonotype was recovered from a man aged 18 to 29 in good health. Sequenced material: naive CD8+ T cells sorted from blood. V and J are TRBV7-2 and TRBJ1-2, with TRBD1 matching 7 bases. CDR3 coding DNA: TGTGCCAGCAGCTTAGCCCGGACAGGCTATGGCTACACCTTC. It translates to CASSLARTGYGYTF.